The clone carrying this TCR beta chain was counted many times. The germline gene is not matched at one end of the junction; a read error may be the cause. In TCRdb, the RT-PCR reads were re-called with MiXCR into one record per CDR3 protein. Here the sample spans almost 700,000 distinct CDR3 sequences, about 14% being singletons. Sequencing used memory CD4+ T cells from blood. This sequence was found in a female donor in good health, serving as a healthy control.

This chain's CDR3 is CASSLRMYTEAFF. CDR3 nucleotide sequence: TGTGCTAGCAGCCTCCGGATGTACACTGAAGCTTTCTTT. This sequence joins TRBV7-7 and TRBJ1-1; D remains ambiguous. This CDR3 has 13 residues. Germline V gene lookup returns CDR1 SSHAT and CDR2 FNYEAQ (reference sequence).